This TCR beta chain came from a study of cytomegalovirus exposure and HLA in healthy donors (dated by TCRdb to about 2017). Turning to the overall study: In an earlier analysis of 450 to 750 of the donors, less than 350 Gb of sequence data and 100 million or so unique TCR beta sequences from 180 million or so T cells were reported. About 300 gigabases of sequencing data and approximately 92 million unique TCR sequences made up an early release that covered fewer than 650 HLA-typed donors. Among the roughly 390 genotyped donors, approximately 81% belonged to the genetic ancestry cluster associated with self-reported Caucasian donors. The aim of the study was to test whether cataloging public T cell receptors could identify signatures of past pathogen exposure. The study used immunosequencing to profile the T cell repertoires of about 670 subjects and linked those repertoires to cytomegalovirus serostatus. A separate validation cohort of more than 100 different subjects was used in addition to the roughly 670-subject first cohort. The study combined high-throughput TCR immunosequencing, statistical association of individual TCRs with disease status, and machine learning to predict cytomegalovirus infection status. A later analysis re-examined previously published TCR beta repertoires from hundreds of donors and added high-resolution HLA genotyping to investigate patterns of TCR occurrence. The later analysis used no new phenotypic data to find candidate immune exposures, relying instead on TCR beta sequences and their occurrence across donors. An earlier analysis of 587 of the donors used high-throughput TCR beta sequencing to judge whether each TCR beta V gene segment behaved as functional or pseudogenic. Donor age, sex, ethnicity and CMV serostatus were compiled together with the repertoire data. Genome-wide SNP genotypes for about 55% of the roughly 670 donors were used in a later genetic analysis, which treated that subset as a discovery cohort. All discovery cohort repertoires had been generated using a single sequencing platform. HLA typing included class I and class II loci at four-digit resolution. The number of typed donors differed by locus: roughly 620-630 for A, B, C, DRB1 and DQB1; 500 to 550 for DQA1; about 600 for DPA1; and about 450 for DPB1. Roughly five DR-DQ haplotypes were handled as single units for association and clustering because linkage in the cohort was strong. Across approximately 400 genotyped donors of the cohort, an average of about 240,000 unique TCR beta nucleotide sequences per donor were sequenced, and 15% to 20% of those sequences were non-productive.

Comments on this clone: No cognate antigen has been identified for it. One base away there is no much larger clone; base qualities are not given.

Receptor libraries were prepared by the immunoSEQ multiplex PCR assay. For the multiplex PCR, a mixture combining 60 forward primers for TCR Vbeta segments and 13 reverse primers for TCR Jbeta segments was used. A multiplex PCR assay on genomic DNA amplified the CDR3 region of rearranged TCR beta genes. The Illumina HiSeq System was used to sequence the amplified TCR beta libraries as 87-base-pair reads. From the authors' description of their analysis: A later analysis tallied 75 million to 95 million unique TCR beta chains across the 666 repertoires, and roughly 11 million of those chains were shared by two or more donors. A nearest-neighbor algorithm error-corrected the raw reads and collapsed the reads into unique sequences, merging closely related sequences to remove PCR and sequencing errors. Alignment of CDR3 sequences to IMGT reference sequences was used to assign V, D and J gene segments. For a sequence to be retained, a match of at least six nucleotides was required to both a V gene segment and a J gene segment. Rearrangements were called productive when the CDR3 lacked stop codons and stayed in frame with V and J; all others were non-productive. Following IMGT convention, CDR3 was defined as the stretch from the second conserved V-encoded cysteine up to the conserved J-encoded phenylalanine. The earlier analysis of 450 to 750 of the donors excluded any sequence lacking an unambiguous match to a single V gene segment. In an earlier analysis of several hundred of the donors, V segments were called functional above 56.7% productive rearrangements and were called segregating when the between-donor standard deviation exceeded 5%. A statistical classification framework was built to diagnose cytomegalovirus status from the catalog of TCR beta chain sequences. In a later analysis, TCR nucleotide sequences were compared against IMGT/GENE-DB human TR gene sequences so that V and J genes could be assigned. Using the TCRdist pipeline, a later analysis assigned CDR3 sequences along with most-parsimonious VDJ recombination scenarios. In a later analysis, each TCR beta chain was defined by its CDR3 amino acid sequence together with its V-gene family, and reads without a unique V-gene family were excluded. To address suspected cross-contamination and a sequencing artifact, a later analysis removed several hundred highly shared, low-generation-probability nucleotide sequences. In a later analysis, a clonal expansion index for each public chain was calculated from normalized within-repertoire ranks of inferred template counts. In a later analysis, generation probabilities were computed with a VDJ recombination model fitted to out-of-frame rearrangements, and the resulting probabilities were checked against IGoR. Hypergeometric tests were used in a later analysis to score TCR-TCR, TCR-HLA and TCR-CMV co-occurrence, with a repertoire-size bias correction applied to the TCR pairs. A later analysis estimated false discovery rates by permuting HLA or CMV assignments 20 times. In a later analysis, co-occurring TCRs were grouped with DBSCAN, and TCRdist sequence similarity was added when clustering was performed within HLA-allele-positive subsets. Co-occurrence clustering excluded repertoires with fewer than 30,000 or more than 120,000 public chains, plus five with anomalous nucleotide sharing. TCRdb took over this immuneACCESS table, retaining in-frame rearrangements with V and J assigned. Such tables are incomplete; in checked studies, under half of the missing clones stem from an unresolved V gene, and the remainder is unexplained. V and J calls and clone size are as listed in that table; D and trimming were resolved from the DNA. Recorded for this sample are about 140,000 clones; just under 80% of them occurred a single time. 0.95% to 1.4% of the sample rests with the top ten.

Paper-wide results and their limitations: A later analysis found that most CMV-associated TCR beta chains appeared HLA-restricted, with HLA associations seemingly driven largely by CMV exposure. A later analysis reported that several top co-occurrence clusters appeared linked to parvovirus B19, influenza, CMV and Epstein-Barr virus. The classifier was reported to diagnose cytomegalovirus status with high specificity and sensitivity in both the original cohort and the validation cohort. When HLA alleles, especially DR and DQ, strongly co-occurred, TCR associations were difficult to assign to individual alleles. Roughly uniform sequencing depth across donors was assumed in presence/absence analyses, although this assumption may not hold. Correlated functional status among segregating V segments might reflect linkage disequilibrium, but an unknown experimental factor could not be ruled out. A later analysis associated about 17,000 TCR beta sequences with specific HLA alleles at a false discovery rate of 0.05. In vitro tests confirmed that three of the cytomegalovirus-associated TCR beta chains recognize cytomegalovirus antigens. The only immune exposure information available for the cohort was CMV serostatus. Most TCR sequences were seen in very few donors, while some public TCRs were found in many individuals. A total of fewer than 200 TCR beta chains were listed by the study as associated with cytomegalovirus. Compared with equally common non-associated chains, HLA-associated TCR beta chains in a later analysis were more clonally expanded and had lower generation probabilities. In a later analysis, TCR association rates were found to vary across HLA loci, with the most associated TCRs seen for DRB1 alleles and the fewest for HLA-C alleles. A cluster of highly shared sequence variants was judged likely to be a technical artifact of the sequencing pipeline. An earlier analysis of some 590 of the donors showed that most TCR beta V segments appeared in productive rearrangements either about 87% or about 30% of the time, which broadly matched IMGT annotations. Because HLA typing was unavailable for some donors at each locus, only the typed subset was used in association tests. A further reported finding was that TCR beta sequences accurately predicted the HLA-A and HLA-B alleles for most subjects in the first cohort. Because the 87-base-pair reads could not distinguish some IMGT-functional V segments, including TRBV6-2 and TRBV6-3, those segments were excluded. A later genetic analysis reported fewer N-insertions in productive TCRs among donors in an Asian-associated ancestry cluster than the roughly 640-donor mean. The authors suggested that the approach could potentially be extended to other disease states and immunological phenotypes. This cohort had only TCR beta chains sequenced, and the lack of alpha or paired-chain data limited which features could be detected. The earlier analysis of some 560 of the donors excluded roughly 17 rarely observed V segments, including chromosome 9 orphons, because counts were too low. An association between a missense DCLRE1C variant and V-gene and J-gene trimming of TCR beta chains was found in a later genetic analysis and replicated in an independent cohort.

V loses 4 bases at its end and J loses 2 bases; junction bases beyond the gene matches: 3. The CDR3 has 15 amino acids, counting the end cysteine and phenylalanine. The sequence is cut down to CDR3 DNA, 45 bases in frame from base 1. From the germline V gene, CDR1 is SGHNT and CDR2 is YENEEA. The cohort consisted of 666 healthy bone marrow donors. Cohort members were all nominally healthy when sampled, although unrecorded immune exposures were likely present. The donor was CMV seronegative and belonged to the group of 350 to 400 seronegative cohort members. Each donor provided a peripheral blood sample, and peripheral blood mononuclear cells were used for TCR beta sequencing. The Qiagen DNeasy Blood Extraction Kit was used to extract genomic DNA from the blood cell samples.

This chain is built from TRBV11-3 and TRBJ2-5; 11 central bases correspond to TRBD1. The source material was PBMCs. This clonotype was obtained from a male donor in good health and CMV-seronegative. CDR3 region: CASSYRDRGQETQYF. The sequenced DNA: TGTGCCAGCAGCTACCGGGACAGGGGGCAAGAGACCCAGTACTTC.